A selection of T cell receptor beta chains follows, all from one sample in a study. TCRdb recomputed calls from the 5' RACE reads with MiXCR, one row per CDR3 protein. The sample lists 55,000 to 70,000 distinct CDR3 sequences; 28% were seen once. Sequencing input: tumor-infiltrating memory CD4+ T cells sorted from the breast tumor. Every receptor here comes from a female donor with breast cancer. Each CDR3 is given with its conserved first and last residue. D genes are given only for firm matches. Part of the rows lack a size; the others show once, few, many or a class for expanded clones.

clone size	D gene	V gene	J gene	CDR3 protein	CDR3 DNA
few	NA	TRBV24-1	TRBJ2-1	CATSEGGNNNEQFF	TGTGCCACCAGTGAGGGCGGGAATAACAATGAGCAGTTCTTC
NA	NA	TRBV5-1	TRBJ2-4	CASSPTPGKNIQYF	TGCGCCAGCAGTCCGACCCCGGGGAAGAACATTCAGTACTTC
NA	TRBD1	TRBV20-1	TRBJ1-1	CSARVGTVNTEAFF	TGCAGTGCTAGAGTTGGGACAGTGAACACTGAAGCTTTCTTT
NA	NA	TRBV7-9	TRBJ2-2	CASNGHCGELFF	TGTGCCAGCAACGGACACTGTGGGGAGCTGTTTTTT
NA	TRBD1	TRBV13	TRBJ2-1	CASSPRQGAYNEQFF	TGTGCCAGCAGCCCAAGACAGGGGGCCTACAATGAGCAGTTCTTC
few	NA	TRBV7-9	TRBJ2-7	CASSLIPPGQEEQYF	TGTGCCAGCAGCTTAATTCCCCCGGGGCAGGAAGAGCAGTACTTC
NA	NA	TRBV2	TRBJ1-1	CASRGLDKAFF	TGTGCCAGCAGGGGGCTGGATAAAGCTTTCTTT
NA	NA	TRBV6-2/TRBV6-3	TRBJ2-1	CASRERNEQFF	TGTGCCAGCAGAGAGCGGAATGAGCAGTTCTTC
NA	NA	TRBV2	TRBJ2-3	CASSDQGRTDTQYF	TGTGCCAGCAGTGATCAGGGGCGCACAGATACGCAGTATTTT
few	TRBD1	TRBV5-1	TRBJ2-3	CASSLALGQGKADTQYF	TGCGCCAGCAGCTTGGCCTTGGGACAGGGGAAGGCAGATACGCAGTATTTT
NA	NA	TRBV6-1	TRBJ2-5	CASSVSGVAAAQETQYF	TGTGCCAGCAGTGTATCGGGAGTAGCGGCCGCCCAAGAGACCCAGTACTTC
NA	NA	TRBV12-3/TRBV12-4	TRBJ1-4	CASRGRGNEKLFF	TGTGCCAGCAGGGGGAGGGGAAACGAAAAACTGTTTTTT
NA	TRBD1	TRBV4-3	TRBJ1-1	CASSQEPQGANTEAFF	TGCGCCAGCAGCCAAGAACCGCAGGGGGCGAACACTGAAGCTTTCTTT
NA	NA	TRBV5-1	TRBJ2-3	CASSSLDTSRTDTQYF	TGCGCCAGCAGCTCACTAGACACTTCTCGCACAGATACGCAGTATTTT
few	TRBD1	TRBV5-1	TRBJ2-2	CASGGTVNTGKLFF	TGCGCCAGCGGTGGGACAGTGAACACCGGGAAGCTGTTTTTT
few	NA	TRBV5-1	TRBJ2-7	CASSFTSQTLYEQYF	TGCGCCAGCAGCTTCACCTCGCAAACCCTCTACGAGCAGTACTTC
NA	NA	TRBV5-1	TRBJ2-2	CASSLGQTITGELFF	TGCGCCAGCAGCTTGGGACAGACCATCACCGGGGAGCTGTTTTTT
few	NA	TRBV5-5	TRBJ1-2	CASSPAQGEAYGYTF	TGTGCCAGCAGCCCGGCCCAAGGGGAGGCCTATGGCTACACCTTC
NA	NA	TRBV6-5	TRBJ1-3	CASSYSRGISGNTIYF	TGTGCCAGCAGTTACTCTAGGGGAATCTCTGGAAACACCATATATTTT
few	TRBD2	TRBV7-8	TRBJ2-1	CASSSGTSGIHEQFF	TGTGCCAGCAGCTCCGGGACTAGCGGGATTCATGAGCAGTTCTTC
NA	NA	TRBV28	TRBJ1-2	CASSLIVRDGYGYTF	TGTGCCAGCAGTTTAATCGTCCGGGACGGCTATGGCTACACCTTC
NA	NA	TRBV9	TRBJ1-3	CASSSLDTIYF	TGTGCCAGCAGCTCCCTGGACACCATATATTTT
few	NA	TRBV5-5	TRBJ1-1	CASSVGLSDGEAFF	TGTGCCAGCAGCGTTGGGTTGTCGGATGGTGAAGCTTTCTTT
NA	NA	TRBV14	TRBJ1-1	CASSAGVNTEAFF	TGTGCCAGCAGCGCGGGCGTGAACACTGAAGCTTTCTTT
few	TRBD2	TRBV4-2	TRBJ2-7	CASSQELAGGNLYEQYF	TGTGCCAGCAGCCAAGAACTAGCGGGAGGAAATTTATACGAGCAGTACTTC
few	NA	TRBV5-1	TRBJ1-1	CASSLAVGMNTEAFF	TGCGCCAGCAGCTTGGCCGTGGGAATGAACACTGAAGCTTTCTTT
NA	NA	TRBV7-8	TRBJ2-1	CASSSGRPPYNEQFF	TGTGCCAGCAGCTCCGGAAGGCCCCCCTACAATGAGCAGTTCTTC
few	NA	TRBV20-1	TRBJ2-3	CSARDPKNADTQYF	TGCAGTGCTAGAGACCCTAAAAACGCAGATACGCAGTATTTT
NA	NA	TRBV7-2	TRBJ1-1	CASSPLSVGSREVFF	TGTGCCAGCAGCCCCCTCTCCGTGGGGTCCCGCGAAGTTTTCTTT
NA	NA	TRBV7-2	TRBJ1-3	CASSPGRAVEGGLRF	TGTGCCAGCAGCCCCGGGCGGGCAGTGGAGGGGGGATTAAGATTT
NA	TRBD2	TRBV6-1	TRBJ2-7	CASGLAGPSYEQYF	TGTGCCAGCGGCCTAGCGGGGCCCTCCTACGAGCAGTACTTC
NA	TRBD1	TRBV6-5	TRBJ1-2	CASKPQGEGYTF	TGTGCCAGCAAACCGCAGGGGGAGGGCTACACCTTC
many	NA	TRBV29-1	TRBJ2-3	CSVEVGVGTDTQYF	TGCAGCGTTGAAGTCGGGGTCGGGACAGATACGCAGTATTTT
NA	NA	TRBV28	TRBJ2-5	CASSSSQGKETQYF	TGTGCCAGCAGTTCGTCTCAGGGTAAAGAGACCCAGTACTTC
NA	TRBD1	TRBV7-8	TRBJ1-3	CASSFRTGETGNTIYF	TGTGCCAGCAGCTTTCGGACAGGGGAAACTGGAAACACCATATATTTT
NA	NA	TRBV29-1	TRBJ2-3	CSVGDGAIEGTQYF	TGCAGCGTTGGTGACGGGGCCATCGAAGGTACGCAGTATTTT
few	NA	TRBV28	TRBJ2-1	CASSLGGLIYNEQFF	TGTGCCAGCAGTTTGGGAGGACTAATCTACAATGAGCAGTTCTTC
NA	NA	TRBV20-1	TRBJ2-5	CSARAPPPFETQCF	TGCAGTGCTAGAGCTCCGCCACCCTTTGAGACCCAGTGCTTC